This T cell receptor beta chain was found in a study of CD8 T cells in ankylosing spondylitis. Study-level results: Blood of patients with ankylosing spondylitis appeared to be characterized by a TCR beta motif of eight highly homologous variants. Disease-linked clones were found to be CD8+ and relatively rare in peripheral blood.

This clonotype occurred a few times. Its antigen is not known. V was trimmed by 4 bases and J by 6 bases, leaving 9 bases between them. This CDR3 region has 11 residues. The V gene's germline CDR1 is DFQATT and CDR2 SNEGSKA (reference sequence). TCRdb passed the 5' RACE reads through MiXCR, listing each CDR3 protein once. Among about 540,000 distinct CDR3 sequences listed, 10% to 15% were seen once. This receptor was taken from a male donor with ankylosing spondylitis. Source material: blood, either unsorted or a sorted T cell fraction (not recorded which). This chain joins TRBV20-1 and TRBJ1-1; D call uncertain. The CDR3 protein is CSAKILAEAFF. The DNA for the CDR3 is TGCAGTGCTAAGATCCTGGCTGAAGCTTTCTTT.